The clone carrying this T cell receptor beta chain was recorded many times. This entry belongs to a study of T cells after yellow fever vaccination. J gave up 2 bases and V 4 bases, and 8 bases lay outside the gene matches. CDR1 and CDR2 from the germline V gene are LGHDT and YNNKEL (reference sequence). The CDR3 spans 17 residues. 5'RACE template switching added a universal primer site and UMIs to TCR cDNA. TCRdb itself ran the 5' RACE reads through MiXCR, one entry per CDR3 protein. This repertoire shows approximately 250,000 distinct CDR3 sequences, 3.6% found once; its top ten account for around a fifth.

The chain employs TRBV3-1 and TRBJ2-6; the match to TRBD1 covers 7 bases. The clonotype comes from a man between 18 and 29 years old who received the YFV17D yellow fever vaccine. The material sequenced was PBMCs, taken 15 days after the yellow fever booster vaccination. This CDR3 is CASSLLYQGAGANVLTF. In nucleotides, the CDR3 is TGTGCCAGCAGCCTTCTTTATCAGGGGGCTGGGGCCAACGTCCTGACTTTC.